Shown below are 32 T cell receptor beta chains from a single sample sequenced in a study of tumor-infiltrating lymphocytes in primary liver carcinoma. It was from about 21-30 mg of unsorted bulk tissue that RNA and DNA were co-extracted. Starting from approximately 470 ng of total RNA, TCR beta cDNA was produced with a primer in the constant region. Three rounds of nested multiplex PCR with slightly modified ARM-PCR produced TCR beta libraries. The first two PCR rounds used TRBV1-TRBV30 primers with a Cbeta primer, 10 cycles each. TCRdb re-analysed the multiplex PCR reads in MiXCR, keeping a single row per CDR3 protein. This sample yields tens of thousands of distinct CDR3 sequences, of which 60% to 75% are seen a single time; around 25% belongs to the top ten. The sequencing input was liver tumor tissue from sampling region 2. As to subset: tumor region T2, inferior pole. These receptors all stem from a man between 40 and 49 years old with primary liver carcinoma and hepatitis B virus infection.

On this clonotype: This may be a read error, as it is one base from a much larger clone. The final CDR3 position lacks the conserved phenylalanine or tryptophan, pointing to a likely read error. The V gene is TRBV28, the J gene TRBJ2-5; tentatively, D is TRBD1 or TRBD2 (7 bases each). The germline V gene encodes CDR1 MDHEN and CDR2 SYDVKM. The CDR3 covers 17 residues. Deletions cut 4 bases from V and 6 bases from J, with 24 bases between. The CDR3 sequence: CASSSYGEGRGRKTQYY. The CDR3 DNA is TGTGCCAGCAGTTCATATGGGGAGGGGAGGGGGCGTAAGACCCAGTACTAC.

The chain is built from TRBV11-1 and TRBJ2-7; TRBD1 matches 12 bases. Germline V CDR1 and CDR2: SGHAT, FQDESV (reference sequence). The CDR3 runs to 14 residues. For the CDR3, the DNA is TGTGTTAGCAGCCCTGGGACAGGGGGCTATGAGCAGTACTTC. Its translation: CVSSPGTGGYEQYF.

On this clonotype itself: Compared with germline, one end of the junction differs, possibly owing to a read error. This chain links TRBV11-2 with TRBJ2-7; 8 bases align to TRBD1. This CDR3 has 16 residues. In germline, CDR1 is SGHAT, CDR2 FQNNGV. DNA for the CDR3: TGTGTCAGCAGCCCCCCCCGGACAGGGTACGTCTATGAGCAGTGCTTC. The encoded protein is CVSSPPRTGYVYEQCF.

To note about this clonotype: Mismatch with germline at one junction end may stem from a read error. The CDR3 here is CASSLINGRSGELFF. The CDR3 nucleotides read TGTGCCAGCAGCTTAATTAACGGGAGGTCCGGGGAGCTCTTTTTT. The gene calls are TRBV7-9 and TRBJ2-2; 7 bases are shared with TRBD2. Per the germline V gene, CDR1 is SEHNR and CDR2 is FQNEAQ (reference sequence). CDR3 size: 15 residues.

This rearrangement joins TRBV12-5 to TRBJ2-2; a possible D gene is TRBD1 (5 bases). CDR1 and CDR2 from the germline V gene are LGHNT and FRNRAP. Trimming removed 5 bases at V and 11 bases at J, with 24 bases between. The CDR3 loop spans 16 amino acids. In nucleotides, the CDR3 is TGTGCTAGTGGTCCTCCTGGGGCCACGAACATCGGAGAGCTGTTTTTT. Encoded protein: CASGPPGATNIGELFF.

With respect to this clonotype: Here the CDR3 omits its conserved ending phenylalanine or tryptophan, so a read error is the likely source. This sequence joins TRBV5-4 and TRBJ2-5, with TRBD1 matching 7 bases. This CDR3 region has 13 residues. CDR1 is SGHNT and CDR2 is YYREEE in the germline V gene (reference sequence). V was pared by 1 base and J by 5 bases, with 2 bases of the junction left unmatched. CDR3 protein: CASSLRGHETQYS. For the CDR3, the DNA is TGTGCCAGCAGCTTGAGGGGGCATGAGACCCAGTACTCC.

In regard to this clonotype: A much larger clone lies one base from this, so it may be a read error. The chain combines TRBV14 with TRBJ2-5; TRBD1 agrees at 9 bases. The CDR3 totals 17 residues. Germline V gene data show CDR1 as SGHDN and CDR2 as FVKESK. Germline trimming cut 4 bases from V and 3 bases from J; bases unmatched to any gene: 12. The CDR3 DNA reads TGTGCCAGCAGCCTCGCCGACAGGGGGATATTAGAAGAGACCCAGTACTTC. Translation: CASSLADRGILEETQYF. The full variable domain, rest sourced from reference TRBV14 and TRBJ2-5, is EAGVTQFPSHSVIEKGQTVTLRCDPISGHDNLYWYRRVMGKEIKFLLHFVKESKQDESGMPNNRFLAERTGGTYSTLKVQPAELEDSGVYFCASSLADRGILEETQYFGPGTRLLVL.

This clonotype was seen repeatedly, ten times or more. This rearrangement joins TRBV6-6 to TRBJ2-7; 7 nucleotides agree with TRBD2. This CDR3 has 16 amino acids. V gave up 5 bases and J gave up 4 bases; unmatched junction bases: 14. CDR1 and CDR2 from the germline V gene are MNHNY and SVGAGI (reference sequence). CDR3 nucleotide sequence: TGTGCCAGCAGTGGGGGGGGAGGTCCCTCCCGATACGAGCAGTACTTC. Protein: CASSGGGGPSRYEQYF.

This chain uses TRBV5-1 with TRBJ1-4; D is unclear. This CDR3 has 15 residues. With 2 bases removed from V and 5 bases from J, the gap between germline ends came to 13 bases. CDR1 is SGHRS and CDR2 is YFSETQ in the germline V gene. CDR3 residues: CASSLGRGPNEKLFF. CDR3 bases: TGCGCCAGCAGCTTAGGGAGAGGGCCGAATGAAAAACTGTTTTTT.

The genes are TRBV12-3 or TRBV12-4 and TRBJ2-3, with 8 bases that match TRBD1. CDR3 length: 17 amino acids. The V and J ends lost 4 bases and 4 bases, in that order; junction bases with no gene match: 13. CDR3 nucleotide sequence: TGTGCCAGCAGTTCACCTGAGGGACAGGTGCGGTCAGATACGCAGTATTTT. Translation: CASSSPEGQVRSDTQYF.

The chain uses TRBV11-2 and TRBJ2-7; a possible D gene is TRBD1 (6 bases). The CDR3 has 17 amino acids. The V gene's germline CDR1 is SGHAT and CDR2 FQNNGV. CDR3: CVSSLDFGTSSSYEQYF. CDR3 nucleotides: TGTGTCAGTAGCTTAGACTTCGGGACATCCAGCTCCTACGAGCAGTACTTC.

V gene TRBV11-2 combines with J gene TRBJ2-3; the match to TRBD2 covers 8 bases. This CDR3 has 15 amino acids. The V segment lost 7 bases and the J segment 6 bases; nucleotides outside the gene matches: 12. Per germline, CDR1 SGHAT and CDR2 FQNNGV. CDR3: CASNNTSGIEDTQYF. CDR3 sequence (DNA): TGTGCCAGCAACAACACTAGCGGCATCGAGGATACGCAGTATTTT.

V usage is TRBV28 and J usage is TRBJ1-1, with D maybe TRBD1 (6 bases). CDR3 length equals 16 residues. The germline gives CDR1 MDHEN, CDR2 SYDVKM. V was trimmed by 3 bases and J by 0 bases, leaving 14 bases between them. CDR3 region: CASSFPFRGVNTEAFF. CDR3 DNA: TGTGCCAGCAGTTTCCCCTTTAGGGGGGTGAACACTGAAGCTTTCTTT.

A remark on this clonotype: Germline and junction disagree at one end, which may indicate a read error. The chain carries TRBV6-1 and TRBJ2-7; perhaps TRBD2 as D (5 bases). The CDR3 is 15 amino acids. CDR1 and CDR2 from the germline V gene are MNHNS and SASEGT. CDR3 nucleotide sequence: TGTGCCAGCAGTGTAATGACACACCGGGGTGACGAGCAGTATTTC. It specifies CASSVMTHRGDEQYF.

This clonotype was observed many times. The chain joins TRBV6-5 to TRBJ2-2, with TRBD2 matching over 8 bases. Germline V gives CDR1 MNHEY, CDR2 SVGAGI. Trimming took 0 bases from V and 5 from J; bases not matched to a gene: 8. The CDR3 loop spans 17 amino acids. The CDR3 sequence: CASSYSKAVAGTGELFF. CDR3 coding DNA: TGTGCCAGCAGTTACTCGAAGGCGGTAGCGGGGACCGGGGAGCTGTTTTTT.

This clonotype has ten or more counts. This sequence joins TRBV7-9 and TRBJ2-3; possible D gene TRBD2, 6 bases. V lost 4 bases and J lost 2, with 13 bases in between. CDR3 length: 15 amino acids. Germline V gives CDR1 SEHNR, CDR2 FQNEAQ (reference sequence). The chain's CDR3 is CASSWRDGYTDTQYF. DNA for the CDR3: TGTGCCAGCAGCTGGAGGGACGGATACACAGATACGCAGTATTTT.

This clonotype was picked up many times. J is TRBJ1-2 and V is TRBV5-6; no definite D call. The CDR3 is made up of 12 amino acids. V was trimmed by 4 bases and J by 3 bases, leaving 7 bases between them. From germline, CDR1 is SGHDT and CDR2 YYEEEE. In DNA, the CDR3 is TGTGCCAGCAGCCCCGGGGACTATGGCTACACCTTC. Protein product: CASSPGDYGYTF.

The V call is TRBV12-3 or TRBV12-4, the J call TRBJ1-5; no reliable D call. The CDR3 runs 12 residues. Deletions cut 3 bases from V and 8 bases from J, with 8 bases between. The CDR3 protein is CASSFGDKPQHF. The CDR3 DNA sequence: TGTGCCAGCAGTTTTGGGGATAAGCCCCAGCATTTT.

This clonotype was recorded at least ten times. The chain recombines TRBV10-3 with TRBJ2-7; a weak D match, TRBD1 (6 bases). Trimming took off 6 bases at V and 3 bases at J, with 18 bases between the two ends. The CDR3 contains 15 residues. Germline V gene data show CDR1 as ENHRY and CDR2 as SYGVKD. The CDR3 bases are TGTGCCATCAGCGCAGGAGGACAGCAAGGCTACGAGCAGTACTTC. Translated, it gives CAISAGGQQGYEQYF.

The J gene is TRBJ1-1, the V gene TRBV28; D gene unclear. Germline V lookup: CDR1 MDHEN, CDR2 SYDVKM. The ends were cut back, 11 bases at V and 1 base at J, with 14 bases in the middle. There are 13 residues in the CDR3. Written as DNA, the CDR3 is TGTGCCGGTCGGACGCAAGGGAACACTGAAGCTTTCTTT. Translation: CAGRTQGNTEAFF.

This clonotype was seen just once. The chain employs TRBV29-1 and TRBJ2-3, with unresolved D. The V gene lost 6 bases and the J gene lost 13 bases, with 20 bases spanning the gap. This CDR3 comprises 12 residues. CDR1 is SQVTM and CDR2 is ANQGSEA in the germline V gene. CDR3 residues: CSVAGERLEEYF. The CDR3, as DNA: TGCAGCGTGGCAGGTGAACGCCTCGAGGAGTATTTT.

V and J are TRBV4-1 and TRBJ1-5; D remains ambiguous. The V end lost 4 bases, the J end lost 7 bases, and 17 bases lay between the germline ends. The CDR3 loop spans 15 amino acids. The V gene's germline CDR1 is MGHRA and CDR2 YSYEKL. CDR3 coding DNA: TGCGCCAGCAGCCCCGGGAGCAGAAGCATCCAGCCCCAGCATTTT. Its protein is CASSPGSRSIQPQHF.

On this clonotype itself: A junction end diverges from the germline sequence, so it may reflect a read error. The chain combines TRBV6-1 with TRBJ2-7, with 8 bases aligning to TRBD2. Germline lookup yields CDR1 MNHNS and CDR2 SASEGT. The CDR3 is 13 amino acids. The CDR3 is CASSASAGDDQYF. The CDR3 DNA reads as TGTGCTAGCAGTGCCTCAGCGGGAGACGATCAGTACTTC.

As to this clonotype: It is unclear where the CDR3 begins or ends on the DNA, so no DNA is shown, and the CDR3 is as TCRdb lists it. The chain employs TRBV11-2 and TRBJ1-2. The CDR3 is 14 residues long, counting both termini. Looked up from germline, CDR1 is SGHAT and CDR2 is FQNNGV. The CDR3 here is CANSPADKDYGCTF.

This clonotype appeared once. This may be a read error, as it is one base from a much larger clone. For the CDR3, the DNA is TGTGCCAGCAGACATGGACGGGCACCCCTCCACTTT. The encoded protein is CASRHGRAPLHF. This chain connects TRBV28 to TRBJ1-6; D remains unclear. Trimming pared 6 bases from V and 11 bases from J, leaving 11 bases between. The CDR3 sequence is 12 residues long. Germline V CDR1 and CDR2: MDHEN, SYDVKM. The full variable domain, rest sourced from reference TRBV28 and TRBJ1-6, is DVKVTQSSRYLVKRTGEKVFLECVQDMDHENMFWYRQDPGLGLRLIYFSYDVKMKEKGDIPEGYSVSREKKERFSLILESASTNQTSMYLCASRHGRAPLHFGNGTRLTVT.

The rearrangement links TRBV5-4 to TRBJ2-3; 10 nucleotides line up with TRBD2. Germline-derived CDR1 and CDR2 are SGHNT and YYREEE (reference sequence). This CDR3 contains 16 residues. V lost 3 bases, J lost 5 bases, and 9 bases stayed unmatched. CDR3 sequence: CASSSPGLARGDTQYF. The CDR3 DNA follows: TGTGCCAGCAGCTCCCCGGGACTAGCGAGGGGAGATACGCAGTATTTT.

This clonotype was picked up a small number of times. This may arise from a read error, as a much more abundant clone is one base away. The genes are TRBV6-5 and TRBJ1-5, with D perhaps TRBD1 (5 bases). The germline V gene encodes CDR1 MNHEY and CDR2 SVGAGI. This CDR3 is built from 13 residues. The CDR3 DNA reads TGTGCCTGCAGTCGGGGGTGGGCTCAGCCCCAGCATTTT. Translating it yields CACSRGWAQPQHF.

Note on this clonotype: An end of the junction differs from the germline gene, which may be a read error. V gene TRBV7-2 combines with J gene TRBJ2-3; 9 nucleotides match TRBD2. This CDR3 region has 15 residues. CDR1 and CDR2 from the germline V gene are SGHTA and FQGNSA. CDR3 coding DNA: TGTGCCAGCAGCTTTACCGGGACTAGCACAAATACGCAGTATTTT. Amino acids: CASSFTGTSTNTQYF.

In the case of this clonotype: The CDR3 ends on some other residue instead of the conserved phenylalanine or tryptophan, so this is likely a read error. The V call is TRBV29-1, the J call TRBJ2-5; possible D gene TRBD2, 6 bases. CDR1 SQVTM and CDR2 ANQGSEA come from the germline V gene. This CDR3 comprises 16 residues. V was cut by 4 bases and J by 4 bases, with 22 bases left in between. The CDR3 DNA follows: TGCAGCGTTGGGACTACCGTGGACGAATCGGGAGAGACCCAGTACTTA. Amino acid sequence: CSVGTTVDESGETQYL.

This chain joins TRBV9 and TRBJ2-6; D is unresolved. The CDR3 extends over 17 amino acids. Trimming stripped 0 bases from V and 2 bases from J, with 12 bases between. Germline lookup yields CDR1 SGDLS and CDR2 YYNGEE. The CDR3 spells CASSVDAAAAGANVLTF. The CDR3 DNA reads TGTGCCAGCAGCGTAGATGCGGCTGCGGCTGGGGCCAACGTCCTGACTTTC. Full variable domain (outside the CDR3, taken from reference TRBV9 and TRBJ2-6): DSGVTQTPKHLITATGQRVTLRCSPRSGDLSVYWYQQSLDQGLQFLIQYYNGEERAKGNILERFSAQQFPDLHSELNLSSLELGDSALYFCASSVDAAAAGANVLTFGAGSRLTVL.

Points on this clonotype: The germline gene is not matched at one end of the junction; a read error may be the cause. The chain recombines TRBV29-1 with TRBJ2-5, with 7 bases that match TRBD2. The CDR3 sequence is 13 residues long. Germline V gives CDR1 SQVTM, CDR2 ANQGSEA. This chain's CDR3 is CRVGGRGGETQYF. CDR3 DNA sequence: TGCCGCGTTGGAGGACGGGGAGGGGAGACCCAGTACTTC.

Concerning this clonotype: Sequence at one end of the junction differs from germline and may be a read error. This chain links TRBV12-3 or TRBV12-4 with TRBJ2-4; D not resolved. This CDR3 comprises 13 residues. The CDR3, as DNA: TGTGCCAGCAGTTTTGGAAGAAAAAACATTGAGTACTTC. Translating it yields CASSFGRKNIEYF.